This T cell receptor beta chain was observed in a study of brain metastases from non-small cell lung cancer. About this clone: The junction differs from germline at one of its ends, possibly a read error.

CDR3 length equals 16 residues. The germline CDR1 and CDR2 sequences are SEHNR and FQNEAQ (reference sequence). The data were produced by immunoSEQ multiplex PCR, yet TCRdb's version contains in-frame clones alone and is incomplete. This sample has roughly 1,300 clones, with roughly four fifths found just once. The receptor's source is a donor over 35 with non-small cell lung cancer. The V and J genes are TRBV7-9 and TRBJ2-1; a weak D match, TRBD2 (5 bases). Material: tumor-adjacent normal tissue. The CDR3 reads CASLPSSAASNNEQFF. DNA of the CDR3: TGTGCCAGCTTACCTTCCTCAGCGGCCTCCAACAATGAGCAGTTCTTC. Together with reference TRBV7-9 and TRBJ2-1, the CDR3 gives the full variable domain: DTGVSQNPRHKITKRGQNVTFRCDPISEHNRLYWYRQTLGQGPEFLTYFQNEAQLEKSRLLSDRFSAERPKGSFSTLEIQRTEQGDSAMYLCASLPSSAASNNEQFFGPGTRLTVL.